The present entry profiles one T cell receptor beta chain with its context. The same CDR3 also results from other DNA sequences found in this sample. The germline CDR1 and CDR2 sequences are SEHNR and FQNEAQ (reference sequence). CDR3 size: 15 residues. V was trimmed by 1 base and J by 0 bases, leaving 9 bases between them. The data belong to a study of OX40 agonist ivuxolimab in advanced cancers. Assay: immunoSEQ multiplex PCR; the TCRdb copy retains only in-frame clones and omits some. The top ten clones hold 8.5% to 9% of a sample with some 84,000 clones, about 90% of them seen once. The chain recombines TRBV7-9 with TRBJ1-1; TRBD1 is a possible D gene (6 bases). The TCR originated in an adult with an advanced solid tumor such as melanoma, head and neck, liver or kidney cancer. The input for sequencing was CD4+ or CD8+ T cells sorted from blood, taken in a trial of the OX40 agonist ivuxolimab. This chain's CDR3 is CASSLGGPMNTEAFF. In nucleotides, the CDR3 is TGTGCCAGCAGCTTAGGGGGGCCGATGAACACTGAAGCTTTCTTT.